Each of the 14 T cell receptor beta chains below was sequenced from the same sample in a study of T cells in Graves' hyperthyroidism and ophthalmopathy. It was RNA transcripts that yielded the amplified TCR beta CDR3 regions. The HTBI primer set served for first-round RT-PCR of the TCR CDR3. One entry per CDR3 protein, called by TCRdb with MiXCR from the multiplex PCR reads. The sample includes under 350,000 distinct CDR3 sequences, 25% to 30% of them seen just once. Sequences were obtained from blood. The receptors derive from a man in his forties with Graves' hyperthyroidism that later progressed to Graves' ophthalmopathy.

The chain couples TRBV28 to TRBJ2-7, with D hard to call. In germline, CDR1 is MDHEN, CDR2 SYDVKM. This CDR3 has 11 residues. In nucleotides, the CDR3 is TGTGCTTCCGGTCTTCTCGCCGAGCAGTACTTC. It specifies CASGLLAEQYF. Drawing the rest from reference TRBV28 and TRBJ2-7, the complete variable domain is DVKVTQSSRYLVKRTGEKVFLECVQDMDHENMFWYRQDPGLGLRLIYFSYDVKMKEKGDIPEGYSVSREKKERFSLILESASTNQTSMYLCASGLLAEQYFGPGTRLTVT.

Here the CDR3 reads CATSDLLATGELFF. The DNA for the CDR3 is TGTGCCACCAGTGACCTTTTAGCGACCGGGGAGCTGTTTTTT. The rearrangement joins TRBV24-1 to TRBJ2-2; TRBD2 might be the D (5 bases). The germline gives CDR1 KGHDR, CDR2 SFDVKD. V was cut by 4 bases and J by 5 bases, with 10 bases left in between. CDR3 length: 14 residues.

A few counts support this clonotype. The V call is TRBV20-1, the J call TRBJ2-7; TRBD2 matches at 8 bases. V lost 5 bases, J lost 4 bases, and 10 bases stayed unmatched. The CDR3 sequence is 14 residues long. CDR1 and CDR2 from the germline V gene are DFQATT and SNEGSKA (reference sequence). The DNA of the CDR3 is TGCAGTGCTCCCTACTTGGCGGGAGGTTACGAGCAGTACTTC. It codes for CSAPYLAGGYEQYF.

The sample holds many counts of this clonotype. The chain combines TRBV29-1 with TRBJ1-2; TRBD1 agrees at 12 bases. Germline values: CDR1 SQVTM, CDR2 ANQGSEA. The CDR3 consists of 14 residues. Losses at the gene ends were 7 bases for V and 7 bases for J; bases not matched to a gene: 10. The CDR3, as DNA: TGCAGCGCCGCCCCCGGGACAGGGGGCTTTGGCTACACCTTC. Translation: CSAAPGTGGFGYTF.

This clonotype was seen ten or more times. V gene TRBV11-1 combines with J gene TRBJ2-5; D may be TRBD1 (5 bases). This CDR3 contains 18 residues. The V and J ends lost 5 bases and 2 bases respectively, with 24 bases between them. The germline gives CDR1 SGHAT, CDR2 FQDESV (reference sequence). The CDR3 nucleotides read TGTGCCAGCAGCGCGGCCCCAGACCAGGGCCTCCGACAAGAGACCCAGTACTTC. It translates to CASSAAPDQGLRQETQYF.

Many counts were recorded for this clonotype. The J gene is TRBJ2-5, the V gene TRBV6-5; possible D gene TRBD1, 6 bases. Germline CDR1 reads MNHEY; CDR2 reads SVGAGI. The CDR3 is made up of 14 amino acids. The ends were cut back, 6 bases at V and 4 bases at J, with 15 bases in the middle. The CDR3 reads CASRAHGGRETQYF. The DNA for the CDR3 is TGTGCCAGCAGGGCCCATGGGGGCAGAGAGACCCAGTACTTC.

At least ten counts were recorded for this clonotype. The J gene is TRBJ1-2, the V gene TRBV10-3, with unresolved D. In germline, CDR1 is ENHRY, CDR2 SYGVKD. The CDR3 extends over 11 amino acids. V was trimmed by 5 bases and J by 6 bases, leaving 7 bases between them. The CDR3 loop is CAISTSHGYTF. In DNA, the CDR3 is TGTGCCATCAGTACCTCCCATGGCTACACCTTC.

This chain joins TRBV12-3 or TRBV12-4 and TRBJ2-4, with 7 bases fitting TRBD1. J was trimmed by 6 bases and V by 5 bases; bases with no gene match: 4. The CDR3 is 13 residues long. The CDR3 nucleotides are TGTGCCAGCAGTACAGGGGTAGGAAACATTCAGTACTTC. Translated, it gives CASSTGVGNIQYF.

This clonotype was seen ten or more times. The CDR3 nucleotides are TGTGCCAGCAGTTTTGTCGGGAGGGCCAACGAGCAGTACTTC. Translating it yields CASSFVGRANEQYF. This rearrangement joins TRBV12-3 or TRBV12-4 to TRBJ2-7, with TRBD2 identical over 8 bases. The CDR3 consists of 14 residues. Unmatched junction bases numbered 6, after V lost 3 bases and J lost 5 bases.

This clonotype was recorded a few times. The V gene is TRBV30, the J gene TRBJ2-5; 8 bases line up with TRBD1. Germline V gene data show CDR1 as GTSNPN and CDR2 as SVGIG (reference sequence). The length of the CDR3 is 15 residues. J lost 4 bases, V lost 0 bases, and 7 bases had no gene match. The CDR3 is CAWSVPTGGSETQYF. CDR3 sequence (DNA): TGTGCCTGGAGTGTCCCTACAGGGGGATCAGAGACCCAGTACTTC. The full variable domain, completed using reference TRBV30 and TRBJ2-5, is SQTIHQWPATLVQPVGSPLSLECTVEGTSNPNLYWYRQAAGRGLQLLFYSVGIGQISSEVPQNLSASRPQDRQFILSSKKLLLSDSGFYLCAWSVPTGGSETQYFGPGTRLLVL.

The chain uses TRBV15 and TRBJ2-4; D uncertain. Germline lookup yields CDR1 LNHNV and CDR2 YYDKDF (reference sequence). Deletions cut 1 base from V and 11 bases from J, with 12 bases between. This CDR3 has 13 amino acids. The CDR3 loop reads CATSRVRDAVQYF. The CDR3 DNA reads TGTGCCACCAGCAGAGTGAGAGACGCGGTTCAGTACTTC. Variable domain in full (rest from reference TRBV15 and TRBJ2-4): DAMVIQNPRYQVTQFGKPVTLSCSQTLNHNVMYWYQQKSSQAPKLLFHYYDKDFNNEADTPDNFQSRRPNTSFCFLDIRSPGLGDTAMYLCATSRVRDAVQYFGAGTRLSVL.

V and J are TRBV6-1 and TRBJ2-2; perhaps TRBD1 as D (5 bases). CDR1 is MNHNS and CDR2 is SASEGT in the germline V gene. Trimming cost V 7 bases and J 5 bases, with 17 bases left between them. The CDR3 sequence is 15 residues long. The CDR3 loop is CASNLPARATGELFF. The CDR3 coding sequence is TGTGCCAGCAACCTACCCGCCAGGGCAACCGGGGAGCTGTTTTTT.

In this sample, this clonotype turned up a few times. This sequence joins TRBV6-5 and TRBJ2-7; possible D gene TRBD2, 6 bases. V was cut by 4 bases and J by 3 bases, with 13 bases left in between. CDR1 is MNHEY and CDR2 is SVGAGI in the germline V gene. The CDR3 totals 14 residues. Written as DNA, the CDR3 is TGTGCCAGCAGTTTAAAATACGGGAGCTACGAGCAGTACTTC. It specifies CASSLKYGSYEQYF.

There are many counts of this clonotype. CDR3 bases: TGTGCCACCAGCATTGAGGTTAATCAGCCCCAGCATTTT. Its protein is CATSIEVNQPQHF. The genes are TRBV15 and TRBJ1-5, with unresolved D. The germline V and J ends were trimmed by 4 bases and 4 bases, with 8 bases remaining between them. From germline, CDR1 is LNHNV and CDR2 YYDKDF (reference sequence). The CDR3 totals 13 residues.